The table lists the clone carrying this T cell receptor beta chain with many counts. Via MiXCR, TCRdb re-called the 5' RACE reads, giving one row per CDR3 protein. The sample has under 80,000 distinct CDR3 sequences, 13% to 15% seen once. The data originate from a study of neurological immune-mediated disorders. Unsorted libraries were prepared from 2 million PBMCs held at -80 C. J lost 7 bases, V lost 0 bases, and 10 bases had no gene match. The germline V gene has CDR1 SGDLS and CDR2 YYNGEE. The CDR3 has 15 amino acids. The sequence was collected from a woman aged 50 to 65 in good health. The gene calls are TRBV9 and TRBJ2-7, with 7 bases fitting TRBD1. Sequencing used PBMCs. The DNA for the CDR3 is TGTGCCAGCAGCGTAGCTACAGGGGTAATGTGGGAGCAGTACTTC. This gives the protein CASSVATGVMWEQYF.